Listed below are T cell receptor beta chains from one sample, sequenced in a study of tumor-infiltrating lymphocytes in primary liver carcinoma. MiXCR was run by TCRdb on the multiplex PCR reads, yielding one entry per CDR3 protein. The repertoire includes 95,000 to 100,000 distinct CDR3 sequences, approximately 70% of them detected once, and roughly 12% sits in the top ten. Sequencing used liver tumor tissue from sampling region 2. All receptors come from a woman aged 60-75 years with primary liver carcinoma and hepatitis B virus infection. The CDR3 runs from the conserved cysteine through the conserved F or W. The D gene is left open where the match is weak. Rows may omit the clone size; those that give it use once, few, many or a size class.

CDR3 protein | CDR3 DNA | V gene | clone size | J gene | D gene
CASSLEGEGVDTQYF | TGTGCCAGCAGTTTAGAAGGGGAAGGGGTCGATACGCAGTATTTT | TRBV28 | many | TRBJ2-3 | -
CSVRDRGHDGYTF | TGCAGCGTTAGGGACAGGGGGCATGATGGGTACACCTTC | TRBV29-1 | once | TRBJ1-2 | TRBD1
CASSLAGEGIQYF | TGTGCCAGCAGCTTAGCGGGGGAGGGCATTCAGTATTTC | TRBV11-2 | once | TRBJ2-4 | TRBD2
CTSRFGLAGSDGELFF | TGTACCAGCAGATTTGGCCTAGCGGGTTCTGACGGGGAGCTATTTTTT | TRBV6-5 | - | TRBJ2-2 | TRBD2
CASGDRANEQFF | TGTGCCAGCGGGGACAGGGCGAATGAGCAGTTCTTC | TRBV6-5 | many | TRBJ2-1 | TRBD1
CTSSWGGEGTCNEQFF | TGTACCAGCAGCTGGGGGGGGGAGGGGACCTGCAATGAGCAGTTCTTC | TRBV11-2 | once | TRBJ2-1 | TRBD2
CASNFGLGRIDMQYF | TGTGCCAGCAACTTCGGACTAGGACGCATAGATATGCAGTATTTT | TRBV11-2 | - | TRBJ2-3 | TRBD2
CASSSEPEETQYF | TGTGCCAGCAGCTCGGAACCCGAAGAGACCCAGTACTTC | TRBV5-4 | few | TRBJ2-5 | -
CSALGLVGTNGQFF | TGCAGCGCACTCGGACTAGTGGGAACAAATGGGCAGTTCTTC | TRBV29-1 | once | TRBJ2-1 | TRBD2
CASSLTGLAGGPTCMQYF | TGTGCCAGCAGCTTAACGGGACTAGCGGGAGGGCCGACATGTATGCAGTATTTT | TRBV11-2 | - | TRBJ2-3 | TRBD2
CASSQGANTDTQYF | TGTGCGAGCAGCCAAGGGGCCAACACAGATACGCAGTATTTT | TRBV4-2 | - | TRBJ2-3 | -
CSVDPQGVYGYTF | TGCAGCGTTGACCCACAGGGGGTCTATGGCTACACCTTC | TRBV29-1 | many | TRBJ1-2 | TRBD1
CASSLDPAGIYEQYF | TGTGCCAGTAGTTTAGACCCTGCGGGGATCTACGAGCAGTACTTC | TRBV11-2 | - | TRBJ2-7 | -
CTSSVGGGGTEAFF | TGTACCAGCAGTGTAGGGGGAGGAGGCACTGAAGCTTTCTTT | TRBV6-5 | - | TRBJ1-1 | -
CACGLDRGDTQYF | TGTGCCTGCGGCCTAGATCGAGGAGATACGCAGTATTTT | TRBV11-2 | - | TRBJ2-3 | -
CASSDYNTDTQYF | TGTGCCAGCAGTGACTACAACACAGATACGCAGTATTTT | TRBV2 | - | TRBJ2-3 | -
CASTSTGGLYEQYF | TGTGCCAGCACGAGTACAGGGGGTCTCTACGAGCAGTACTTC | TRBV28 | - | TRBJ2-7 | TRBD1
CSVRARWFGDTQYF | TGCAGCGTGCGGGCTCGGTGGTTTGGAGATACGCAGTACTTT | TRBV29-1 | - | TRBJ2-3 | -
CASNEGLAGGTYTQYF | TGTGCCAGCAACGAGGGACTAGCGGGGGGCACATATACGCAGTATTTT | TRBV11-3 | - | TRBJ2-3 | TRBD2
CASSTGDYTEAFF | TGTGCCAGCAGCACGGGAGATTACACTGAAGCTTTCTTC | TRBV11-3 | - | TRBJ1-1 | -
CASRPRLAGAGTQYF | TGTGCCAGCAGACCCCGACTAGCGGGAGCAGGGACCCAGTACTTC | TRBV5-4 | - | TRBJ2-5 | TRBD2
CASSRDRARSCEQYF | TGTGCCAGCAGCCGCGATAGGGCCCGCTCCTGCGAGCAGTACTTC | TRBV12-3/TRBV12-4 | - | TRBJ2-7 | -
CASTWFENTEAFF | TGTGCCAGCACTTGGTTCGAGAACACTGAAGCTTTCTTT | TRBV6-2/TRBV6-3 | many | TRBJ1-1 | -
CASAFGGGLYEQFF | TGTGCCAGCGCCTTCGGGGGAGGGCTTTATGAGCAGTTCTTC | TRBV28 | many | TRBJ2-1 | TRBD2
CASGEGRGTLQF | TGTGCCAGCGGCGAAGGGCGCGGGACCCTCCAATTT | TRBV7-9 | - | TRBJ1-6 | -
CASSQQGEYEQYF | TGCGCCAGCAGCCAACAGGGAGAATACGAGCAGTACTTC | TRBV4-1 | many | TRBJ2-7 | -
CASSSRTGRYF | TGTGCCAGCAGTTCGCGGACAGGCCGGTACTTC | TRBV28 | few | TRBJ2-7 | TRBD1
CASSGDRRNEQFF | TGCGCCAGTAGCGGGGACAGACGCAATGAGCAGTTCTTC | TRBV5-1 | - | TRBJ2-1 | -
CVSSQIEGAAQYF | TGTGTCAGCAGCCAGATAGAGGGGGCTGCGCAGTACTTC | TRBV12-3/TRBV12-4 | - | TRBJ2-7 | TRBD1
CASTRGQVYQSQHF | TGTGCCAGCACTCGAGGACAGGTATATCAGTCCCAGCATTTT | TRBV6-6 | - | TRBJ1-5 | TRBD1
CASSFADRVCEKLPF | TGTGCCAGCAGCTTCGCGGACAGGGTATGTGAAAAACTGCCTTTT | TRBV11-2 | - | TRBJ1-4 | TRBD1
CDSTHEGRGEQLF | TGTGACAGCACCCACGAGGGGAGGGGTGAGCAATTATTC | TRBV6-6 | - | TRBJ2-1 | TRBD2
CATSYAPNYGYTF | TGTGCCACCAGTTACGCTCCGAACTATGGCTACACCTTC | TRBV6-5 | - | TRBJ1-2 | -
CSARDPWTSDSTDTQYF | TGCAGTGCTAGAGATCCTTGGACTAGCGACTCCACAGATACGCAGTATTTT | TRBV20-1 | - | TRBJ2-3 | TRBD2
CASSLDRGEWGVDEQFF | TGTGCCAGCAGCTTAGACCGAGGGGAGTGGGGCGTCGATGAGCAGTTCTTC | TRBV11-3 | - | TRBJ2-1 | -
CASSLRESPYEQYF | TGTGCCAGCAGCTTACGTGAGTCCCCCTACGAGCAGTACTTC | TRBV7-9 | few | TRBJ2-7 | -